This is a list of T cell receptor beta chains from one sample in a study of shared clonotypes between healthy human individuals. Assay used: immunoSEQ multiplex PCR; TCRdb lists only in-frame clones, some missing. The sample carries about 2.3 million clones, 85% to 95% recorded once. Sequenced material: naive CD4+ T cells from PBMCs. The receptor source for this set is a young man in good health. Some clones in this sample may be carry-over from other donors' samples. CDR3s include the opening cysteine and the closing phenylalanine or tryptophan. The D gene is left open where the match is weak. Clone size appears in some rows only: once, few, many, or a class for an expanded clone.

D gene	V gene	J gene	clone size	CDR3 DNA	CDR3 protein
NA	TRBV28	TRBJ1-2	NA	TGTGCCAGCAGTCCCCCAAGCAGGACCGTTACTAACTATGGCTACACCTTC	CASSPPSRTVTNYGYTF
NA	TRBV6-6	TRBJ1-1	few	TGTGCCAGCAGTCGCGTAAACACTGAAGCTTTCTTT	CASSRVNTEAFF
NA	TRBV21-1	TRBJ1-3	NA	TGTGCCAGCACCCAAGGGGGGCGGAGCTCTGGAAACACCATATATTTT	CASTQGGRSSGNTIYF
NA	TRBV11-2	TRBJ1-4	NA	TGTGCCAGCAGCTTAGCTGTCTTAGGGGAAAAACTGTTTTTT	CASSLAVLGEKLFF
TRBD1	TRBV11-2	TRBJ2-5	NA	TGTGCCAGCAGGTCCCTCAGGACAGGGAAGCTGGAGACCCAGTACTTC	CASRSLRTGKLETQYF
NA	TRBV28	TRBJ1-4	NA	TGTGCCAGCAGTTCATCCCCGCCTAATGAAAAACTGTTTTTT	CASSSSPPNEKLFF
NA	TRBV11-2	TRBJ2-7	NA	TGTGCCAGCAGCTGGGGGCTAGCGGACTACGAGCAGTACTTC	CASSWGLADYEQYF
NA	TRBV10-1	TRBJ2-7	NA	TGCGCCAGCAGGCCCGGGACCGGAGGCTACGAGCAGTACTTC	CASRPGTGGYEQYF
NA	TRBV7-9	TRBJ2-2	NA	TGTGCCAGCAGCTCAGACGAGATTATTTCCGGGGAGCTGTTTTTT	CASSSDEIISGELFF
TRBD1	TRBV19	TRBJ2-7	NA	TGTGCCAGTAGTATAGTAACAGGGGCCCCCTACGAGCAGTACTTC	CASSIVTGAPYEQYF
NA	TRBV4-1	TRBJ2-2	NA	TGCGCCAGCAGCCTCCTATTTAGGGTAGATACCGGGGAGCTGTTTTTT	CASSLLFRVDTGELFF
NA	TRBV10-3	TRBJ1-2	NA	TGTGCCATCAGTCTGCAATCTGGGAGTAACTATGGCTACACCTTC	CAISLQSGSNYGYTF
NA	TRBV18	TRBJ2-2	NA	TGTGCCAGCTCACGTCTGGCGGGGACAGACGGGGAGCTGTTTTTT	CASSRLAGTDGELFF
NA	TRBV30	TRBJ1-3	NA	TGTGCCTGGGCGTCGGGGGTTGGAAACACCATATATTTT	CAWASGVGNTIYF
TRBD1	TRBV19	TRBJ1-1	NA	TGTGCCAGTAGTCCCGGACAGGGCGGCACTGAAGCTTTCTTT	CASSPGQGGTEAFF
NA	TRBV28	TRBJ2-1	NA	TGTGCCATCGGGAGTGGGAGGTGGAAGGACAATGAGCAGTTCTTC	CAIGSGRWKDNEQFF
NA	TRBV19	TRBJ1-2	few	TGTGCCAGCACAGATCGTTATGGCTACACCTTC	CASTDRYGYTF